The clone carrying this T cell receptor (beta chain) occurred many times. Antigen: not known. This CDR3 region has 19 residues. V was shortened by 1 base and J by 6 bases, with 29 bases between the two germline ends. Germline V gene sequence: CDR1 SGHRS, CDR2 YFSETQ. This record comes from a study of neurological immune-mediated disorders. Time point noted: longitudinal time-point 3. Stored at -80 C, 2 million PBMCs were the source of the unsorted libraries. The making of cDNA relied on 5'RACE with 10-nucleotide random UMIs. TCRdb processed the 5' RACE reads anew with MiXCR; each CDR3 protein has one entry. The data contain around 100,000 distinct CDR3 sequences, more than 10% of them singletons. General study results and limits: The absence of shared CDR3 amino acid sequences among expanded clones across subjects suggests private repertoires in all groups. HTLV-1-associated myelopathy had the most TCR clonal expansion, and multiple sclerosis had the least, less than healthy controls.

The chain couples TRBV5-1 to TRBJ2-7; D could derive from TRBD1 or TRBD2 (5 bases each). This sequence was found in a female donor with HTLV-1-associated myelopathy (HAM/TSP). The sample taken for sequencing was PBMCs. The CDR3, as DNA: TGCGCCAGCAGCTTGTCTTATGGTAGGGGAGCATTAACTAATGGCGAGCAGTACTTC. The encoded protein is CASSLSYGRGALTNGEQYF.